These 29 T cell receptor beta chains share one sample of origin, sequenced in a study of a mutant IDH1 vaccine in newly diagnosed glioma. Some clones are missing from TCRdb's copy, which holds only in-frame ones; the method was immunoSEQ multiplex PCR. The table has roughly 50,000 clones, around 84% seen once. Time point denoted: week 35, safety follow-up. Every single dose of the vaccine, 300 ug of mutant IDH1 20-mer peptide, came with topical imiquimod. Antigens of these TCRs are unknown. The sequencing used PBMCs, collected from a glioma patient whose treatment included an IDH1 peptide vaccine. All receptors come from a woman under 30 with glioma.

This clone has just a few counts. The same CDR3 arises from other DNA sequences in this sample as well. V gene TRBV12-5 combines with J gene TRBJ1-5, with D hard to call. Germline CDR1 and CDR2: LGHNT and FRNRAP. The length of the CDR3 is 12 residues. V lost 6 bases to trimming and J lost 3 bases, with 6 bases between them. This chain's CDR3 is CASGRDNQPQHF. The CDR3 region has the DNA TGTGCTAGTGGACGAGACAATCAGCCCCAGCATTTT.

This sequence joins TRBV7-6 and TRBJ2-7; 9 nucleotides align to TRBD1. V shed 1 base and J 3 bases; nucleotides not matched to a gene: 1. Germline CDR1 is SGHVS and CDR2 is FNYEAQ. The CDR3 consists of 14 residues. The chain's CDR3 is CASSLEGQGYEQYF. In nucleotides, the CDR3 is TGTGCCAGCAGCTTAGAGGGACAGGGCTACGAGCAGTACTTC. The full variable domain, with the rest looked up from reference TRBV7-6 and TRBJ2-7, is GAGVSQSPRYKVTKRGQDVALRCDPISGHVSLYWYRQALGQGPEFLTYFNYEAQQDKSGLPNDRFSAERPEGSISTLTIQRTEQRDSAMYRCASSLEGQGYEQYFGPGTRLTVT.

V gene TRBV5-1 combines with J gene TRBJ2-7, with D unclear. Germline V gene sequence: CDR1 SGHRS, CDR2 YFSETQ. The CDR3 extends over 14 amino acids. Trimming shortened V by 3 bases and J by 1 base, and 11 bases separated the two germline ends. The chain's CDR3 is CASSSLTKSYEQYF. The CDR3 DNA sequence: TGCGCCAGCAGCTCCTTGACCAAATCCTACGAGCAGTACTTC.

The chain couples TRBV7-6 to TRBJ1-3; no clear D gene. The CDR3 consists of 16 residues. From germline, CDR1 is SGHVS and CDR2 FNYEAQ. Deletions cut 4 bases from V and 1 base from J, with 14 bases between. The CDR3 reads CASSSLGGRSGNTIYF. In DNA form, the CDR3 reads TGTGCCAGCAGCTCCTTGGGCGGGCGTTCTGGAAACACCATATATTTT.

The J gene is TRBJ2-3, the V gene TRBV6-4; D not certain. Germline V gene sequence: CDR1 MRHNA, CDR2 SNTAGT. V was clipped by 5 bases and J by 0 bases, with 12 bases between them. This CDR3 has 15 amino acids. DNA for the CDR3: TGTGCCAGCAGTCCCGGTACCAAGAGCACAGATACGCAGTATTTT. Residues: CASSPGTKSTDTQYF.

This clone was observed a single time. This sequence joins TRBV11-2 and TRBJ1-3; tentatively, D is TRBD1 (5 bases). Looked up from germline, CDR1 is SGHAT and CDR2 is FQNNGV. V was pared by 5 bases and J by 1 base, with 12 bases between. This CDR3 region has 15 residues. The CDR3 nucleotides read TGTGCCAGCAGCCACCCCAGGGATTCTGGAAACACCATATATTTT. This gives the protein CASSHPRDSGNTIYF.

The chain is built from TRBV7-2 and TRBJ2-2; TRBD1 matches 9 bases. The CDR3 has 17 amino acids. With V trimmed by 1 base and J by 4 bases, 7 bases remained unmatched. Looked up from germline, CDR1 is SGHTA and CDR2 is FQGNSA. The CDR3 DNA reads as TGTGCCAGCAGCTTAGGACCGCGGGACAGGGTCACCGGGGAGCTGTTTTTT. This gives the protein CASSLGPRDRVTGELFF.

The chain recombines TRBV2 with TRBJ1-6, with D unresolved. The germline CDR1 and CDR2 sequences are SNHLY and FYNNEI. The V and J ends lost 6 bases and 10 bases respectively, with 13 bases between them. There are 13 residues in the CDR3. CDR3 amino acids: CASRAEAASPLHF. For the CDR3, the DNA is TGTGCCAGCAGAGCCGAAGCAGCCTCACCCCTCCACTTT.

This clone was seen only a few times. The chain has TRBV27 and TRBJ1-6; 9 bases are shared with TRBD1. V dropped 7 bases and J dropped 10; count of bases not matched to a gene: 17. Germline V gene sequence: CDR1 MNHEY, CDR2 SMNVEV (reference sequence). CDR3 length: 17 residues. As DNA, the CDR3 is TGTGCCAGCACCTTCCTCGTCGGACAGGGGACTAGCTCACCCCTCCACTTT. Residues: CASTFLVGQGTSSPLHF.

This chain links TRBV4-3 with TRBJ1-2; 10 positions match TRBD1. V dropped 4 bases and J dropped 4; count of bases not matched to a gene: 6. The length of the CDR3 is 15 residues. CDR1 is LGHNA and CDR2 is YSLEER in the germline V gene. CDR3 DNA: TGCGCCAGCAGCCCCCGGGACAGGGGCATCTATGGCTACACCTTC. This sequence encodes CASSPRDRGIYGYTF.

The chain carries TRBV7-8 and TRBJ1-1; 7 bases map to TRBD1. Germline assignment: CDR1 SGHVS and CDR2 FQNEAQ. J lost 8 bases, V lost 3 bases, and 9 bases had no gene match. This CDR3 is 14 amino acids long. The CDR3 DNA reads TGTGCCAGCAGCTTGCGAACAGGGGCCGGGGAAGCTTTCTTT. Its translation is CASSLRTGAGEAFF.

This chain links TRBV9 with TRBJ1-6, with 10 positions matching TRBD1. The CDR3 contains 14 residues. CDR1 and CDR2 from the germline V gene are SGDLS and YYNGEE. Trimming took 4 bases from V and 14 from J; bases not matched to a gene: 9. The CDR3 is CASSPRTGGDSLHF. Written as DNA, the CDR3 is TGTGCCAGCAGCCCACGGACAGGGGGGGACTCCCTCCACTTT.

The rearrangement uses TRBV12-5 and TRBJ2-7; D gene ambiguous. Germline CDR1 is LGHNT and CDR2 is FRNRAP. Trimming shortened V by 1 base and J by 10 bases, and 8 bases separated the two germline ends. The CDR3 has 11 residues. For the CDR3, the DNA is TGTGCTAGTGGTTTGGGGAAGTTTCAGTACTTC. Its protein is CASGLGKFQYF.

The V and J genes are TRBV7-9 and TRBJ2-7, with a weak D call TRBD2 (5 bases). The CDR3 covers 12 residues. The V gene's germline CDR1 is SEHNR and CDR2 FQNEAQ (reference sequence). V was shortened by 5 bases and J by 8 bases, with 13 bases between the two germline ends. The CDR3 protein is CASSQDWSKQYF. The CDR3 DNA sequence: TGTGCCAGCAGCCAGGACTGGAGTAAGCAGTACTTC. Full variable domain (rest looked up from reference TRBV7-9 and TRBJ2-7): DTGVSQNPRHKITKRGQNVTFRCDPISEHNRLYWYRQTLGQGPEFLTYFQNEAQLEKSRLLSDRFSAERPKGSFSTLEIQRTEQGDSAMYLCASSQDWSKQYFGPGTRLTVT.

V is TRBV6-1 and J is TRBJ2-1; tentatively, D is TRBD1 (6 bases). V lost 10 bases and J 9 bases, leaving 16 bases between the germline ends. The germline V gene has CDR1 MNHNS and CDR2 SASEGT. There are 12 residues in the CDR3. This chain's CDR3 is CANKGHLGEQFF. CDR3 sequence (DNA): TGTGCCAACAAGGGACATTTGGGTGAGCAGTTCTTC.

The gene calls are TRBV15 and TRBJ2-7; 7 nucleotides align to TRBD2. V gave up 8 bases and J gave up 4 bases; unmatched junction bases: 2. From germline, CDR1 is LNHNV and CDR2 YYDKDF (reference sequence). CDR3 size: 11 residues. The DNA for the CDR3 is TGTGCCACCGGGGGGGATTACGAGCAGTACTTC. It encodes CATGGDYEQYF.

The chain employs TRBV7-9 and TRBJ1-1; weak D call: TRBD1 (5 bases). CDR3 size: 13 residues. Looked up from germline, CDR1 is SEHNR and CDR2 is FQNEAQ (reference sequence). Trimming stripped 3 bases from V and 5 bases from J, with 10 bases between. The CDR3 region has the DNA TGTGCCAGCAGCTTTGGGGGGATAACTGAAGCTTTCTTT. Translated, it gives CASSFGGITEAFF.

This clone was detected once. The rearrangement uses TRBV5-6 and TRBJ2-3; D is unclear. Germline CDR1 SGHDT, CDR2 YYEEEE. The CDR3 consists of 15 residues. Trimming removed 0 bases from V and 0 bases from J, with 8 bases in between. CDR3: CASSLAWRSTDTQYF. The CDR3 DNA sequence: TGTGCCAGCAGCTTGGCCTGGCGGAGCACAGATACGCAGTATTTT.

J is TRBJ2-7 and V is TRBV13; the D is unclear. The CDR3 totals 13 residues. Germline lookup yields CDR1 PRHDT and CDR2 FYEKMQ (reference sequence). V dropped 5 bases and J dropped 7 bases, with 15 bases sitting between them. This chain's CDR3 is CASSPPLGKEQYF. In nucleotides, the CDR3 is TGTGCCAGCAGCCCCCCGTTAGGAAAAGAGCAGTACTTC. The whole variable domain, remainder taken from reference TRBV13 and TRBJ2-7, is AAGVIQSPRHLIKEKRETATLKCYPIPRHDTVYWYQQGPGQDPQFLISFYEKMQSDKGSIPDRFSAQQFSDYHSELNMSSLELGDSALYFCASSPPLGKEQYFGPGTRLTVT.

This chain links TRBV6-5 with TRBJ2-5, with TRBD1 as a possible D gene (6 bases). Trimming removed 8 bases from V and 0 bases from J, with 13 bases in between. The CDR3 sequence is 14 residues long. The germline gives CDR1 MNHEY, CDR2 SVGAGI. CDR3 region: CASSRRGYQETQYF. CDR3 DNA sequence: TGTGCCAGCTCTCGAAGGGGGTACCAAGAGACCCAGTACTTC.

The chain is built from TRBV2 and TRBJ1-2; D is unresolved. Germline V CDR1 and CDR2: SNHLY, FYNNEI. This CDR3 region has 14 residues. Trimming removed 4 bases from V and 8 bases from J, with 17 bases in between. Here the CDR3 reads CASSVVNFKDGYTF. Here the CDR3 DNA reads TGTGCCAGCAGTGTGGTGAATTTCAAAGACGGCTACACCTTC.

The J gene is TRBJ1-1, the V gene TRBV9, with a possible D match to TRBD1 (6 bases). This CDR3 contains 17 residues. V was trimmed by 4 bases and J by 2 bases, leaving 21 bases between them. Germline V gene sequence: CDR1 SGDLS, CDR2 YYNGEE. CDR3 sequence (DNA): TGTGCCAGCAGCTTGGCGCACGACAGGCCTTTAAACACTGAAGCTTTCTTT. It is translated as CASSLAHDRPLNTEAFF. The whole variable domain, remainder taken from reference TRBV9 and TRBJ1-1, is DSGVTQTPKHLITATGQRVTLRCSPRSGDLSVYWYQQSLDQGLQFLIQYYNGEERAKGNILERFSAQQFPDLHSELNLSSLELGDSALYFCASSLAHDRPLNTEAFFGQGTRLTVV.

This clone was detected once. The rearrangement joins TRBV6-5 to TRBJ1-4; D uncertain. CDR1 and CDR2 (germline): MNHEY, SVGAGI. V lost 2 bases and J lost 6, with 10 bases in between. This CDR3 spans 14 amino acids. The CDR3 spells CASSYLGRDEKLFF. DNA of the CDR3: TGTGCCAGCAGTTACCTCGGACGGGATGAAAAACTGTTTTTT.

The chain combines TRBV7-9 with TRBJ2-6; D perhaps matches TRBD2 (6 bases). Germline loops: CDR1 SEHNR, CDR2 FQNEAQ (reference sequence). The V end was cut by 5 bases, the J end by 1 base, with 12 bases between. CDR3 size: 16 residues. CDR3 nucleotides: TGTGCCAGCAGCCCAACGCGGGGATCTGGGGCCAACGTCCTGACTTTC. It specifies CASSPTRGSGANVLTF.

This chain joins TRBV2 and TRBJ2-1; weak D call: TRBD1 (5 bases). The germline CDR1 and CDR2 sequences are SNHLY and FYNNEI. Trimming took 5 bases from V and 10 from J, leaving 9 bases between them. This CDR3 contains 11 residues. As DNA, the CDR3 is TGTGCCAGCAGTTACGGACAAGAGCAGTTCTTC. It encodes CASSYGQEQFF. Drawing the rest from reference TRBV2 and TRBJ2-1, the complete variable domain is EPEVTQTPSHQVTQMGQEVILRCVPISNHLYFYWYRQILGQKVEFLVSFYNNEISEKSEIFDDQFSVERPDGSNFTLKIRSTKLEDSAMYFCASSYGQEQFFGPGTRLTVL.

The chain employs TRBV7-9 and TRBJ2-1; possibly TRBD1 or TRBD2 for D (5 bases each). V lost 5 bases to trimming and J lost 1 base, with 15 bases between them. Germline V gene data show CDR1 as SEHNR and CDR2 as FQNEAQ (reference sequence). The CDR3 loop spans 16 amino acids. This CDR3 is CASSLWDASSYNEQFF. The CDR3 DNA reads as TGTGCCAGCAGCCTATGGGACGCCAGTTCCTACAATGAGCAGTTCTTC.

The chain uses TRBV5-4 and TRBJ2-7, with 11 bases fitting TRBD2. From germline, CDR1 is SGHNT and CDR2 YYREEE (reference sequence). The CDR3 consists of 14 residues. J gave up 5 bases and V 2 bases, and 3 bases lay outside the gene matches. The CDR3 nucleotides read TGTGCCAGCAGCTTTAGCGGGGGGGCCAACGAGCAGTACTTC. Its protein product is CASSFSGGANEQYF. The whole variable domain, filled in from reference TRBV5-4 and TRBJ2-7, reads ETGVTQSPTHLIKTRGQQVTLRCSSQSGHNTVSWYQQALGQGPQFIFQYYREEENGRGNFPPRFSGLQFPNYSSELNVNALELDDSALYLCASSFSGGANEQYFGPGTRLTVT.

The chain links TRBV2 to TRBJ1-4; D is ambiguous. The CDR3 is made up of 12 amino acids. Trimming shortened V by 8 bases and J by 8 bases, and 12 bases separated the two germline ends. CDR1 is SNHLY, CDR2 FYNNEI, per germline. CDR3 sequence (DNA): TGTGCCAGCGAGAGGGCTCGGGAAAAACTGTTTTTT. Translating it yields CASERAREKLFF.

V gene TRBV14 combines with J gene TRBJ1-4, with 11 bases identical to TRBD1. The germline V gene has CDR1 SGHDN and CDR2 FVKESK. V lost 4 bases and J lost 7; bases outside the gene matches: 20. This CDR3 comprises 20 residues. For the CDR3, the DNA is TGTGCCAGCAGCCTTTCTTGGGCGGGGACAGGGGGTTTCCCCCGTGAAAAACTGTTTTTT. The encoded protein is CASSLSWAGTGGFPREKLFF. Looking up the rest from reference TRBV14 and TRBJ1-4 gives the full variable domain: EAGVTQFPSHSVIEKGQTVTLRCDPISGHDNLYWYRRVMGKEIKFLLHFVKESKQDESGMPNNRFLAERTGGTYSTLKVQPAELEDSGVYFCASSLSWAGTGGFPREKLFFGSGTQLSVL.